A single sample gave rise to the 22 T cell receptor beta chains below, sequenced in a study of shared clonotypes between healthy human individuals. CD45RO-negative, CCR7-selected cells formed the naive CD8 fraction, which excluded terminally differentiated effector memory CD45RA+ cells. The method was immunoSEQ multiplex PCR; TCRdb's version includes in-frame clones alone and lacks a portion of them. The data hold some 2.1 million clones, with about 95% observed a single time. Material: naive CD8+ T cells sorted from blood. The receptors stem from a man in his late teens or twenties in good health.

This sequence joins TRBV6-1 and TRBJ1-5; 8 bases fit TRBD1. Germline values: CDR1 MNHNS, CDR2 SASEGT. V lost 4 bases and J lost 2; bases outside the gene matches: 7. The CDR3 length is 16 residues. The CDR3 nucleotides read TGTGCCAGCAGTGGATTGGACAGGGCCGGCAATCAGCCCCAGCATTTT. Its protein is CASSGLDRAGNQPQHF.

The CDR3 loop reads CASSLEGLVFYEQYF. CDR3 nucleotide sequence: TGTGCCAGCAGCTTGGAGGGACTAGTCTTCTACGAGCAGTACTTC. V and J are TRBV5-6 and TRBJ2-7; TRBD2 matches 8 bases. V was clipped by 0 bases and J by 3 bases; unmatched bases: 5. This CDR3 contains 15 residues. The V gene's germline CDR1 is SGHDT and CDR2 YYEEEE.

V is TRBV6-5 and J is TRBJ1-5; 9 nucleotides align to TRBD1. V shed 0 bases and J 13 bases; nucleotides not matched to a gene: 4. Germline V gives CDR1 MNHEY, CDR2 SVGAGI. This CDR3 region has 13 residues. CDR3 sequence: CASSYSMTGGQHF. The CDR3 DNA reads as TGTGCCAGCAGTTACTCGATGACAGGGGGTCAGCATTTT.

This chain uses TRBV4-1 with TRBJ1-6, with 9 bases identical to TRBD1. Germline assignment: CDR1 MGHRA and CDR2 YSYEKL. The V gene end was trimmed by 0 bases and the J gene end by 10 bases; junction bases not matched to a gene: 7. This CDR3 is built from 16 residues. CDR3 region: CASSQEDRGSRSPLHF. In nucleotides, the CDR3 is TGCGCCAGCAGCCAAGAGGACAGGGGTTCTCGGTCACCCCTCCACTTT.

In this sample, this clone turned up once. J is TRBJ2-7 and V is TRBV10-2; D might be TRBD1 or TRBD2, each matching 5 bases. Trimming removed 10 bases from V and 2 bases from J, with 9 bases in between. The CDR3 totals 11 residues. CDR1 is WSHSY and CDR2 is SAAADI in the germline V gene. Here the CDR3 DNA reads TGCGCCATCGGGGCCGCCTACGAGCAGTACTTC. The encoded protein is CAIGAAYEQYF.

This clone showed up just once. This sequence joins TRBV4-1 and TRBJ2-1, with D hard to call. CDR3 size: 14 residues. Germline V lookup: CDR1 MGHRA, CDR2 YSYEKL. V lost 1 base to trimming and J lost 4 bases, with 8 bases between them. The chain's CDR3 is CASSQAAAYNEQFF. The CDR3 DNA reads TGCGCCAGCAGCCAAGCTGCAGCATACAATGAGCAGTTCTTC.

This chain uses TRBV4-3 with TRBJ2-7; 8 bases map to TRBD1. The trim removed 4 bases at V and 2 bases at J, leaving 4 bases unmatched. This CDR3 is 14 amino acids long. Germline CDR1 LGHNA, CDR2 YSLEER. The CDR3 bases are TGCGCCAGCAGCCTCGGGACAGGACCCTACGAGCAGTACTTC. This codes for CASSLGTGPYEQYF.

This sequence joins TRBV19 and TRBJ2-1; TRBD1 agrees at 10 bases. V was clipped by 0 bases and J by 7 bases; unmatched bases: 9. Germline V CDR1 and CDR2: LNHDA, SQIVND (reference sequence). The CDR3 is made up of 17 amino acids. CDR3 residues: CASSIDPTWTGGNEQFF. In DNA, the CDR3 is TGTGCCAGTAGTATAGATCCCACCTGGACAGGGGGAAATGAGCAGTTCTTC.

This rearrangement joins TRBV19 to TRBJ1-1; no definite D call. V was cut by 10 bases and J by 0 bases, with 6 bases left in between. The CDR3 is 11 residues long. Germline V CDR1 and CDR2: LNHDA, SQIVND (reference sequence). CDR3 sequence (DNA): TGTGCCATAATCGTGAACACTGAAGCTTTCTTT. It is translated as CAIIVNTEAFF.

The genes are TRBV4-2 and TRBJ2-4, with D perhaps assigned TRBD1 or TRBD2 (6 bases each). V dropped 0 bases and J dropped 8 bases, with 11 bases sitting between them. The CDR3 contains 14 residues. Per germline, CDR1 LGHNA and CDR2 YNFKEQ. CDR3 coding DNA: TGTGCCAGCAGCCAAGACAGGGGAGGATACATTCAGTACTTC. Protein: CASSQDRGGYIQYF.

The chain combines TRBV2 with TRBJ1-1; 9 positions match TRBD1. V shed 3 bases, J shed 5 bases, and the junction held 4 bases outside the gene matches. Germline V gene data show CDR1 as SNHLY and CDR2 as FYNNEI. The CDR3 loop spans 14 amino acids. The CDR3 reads CASSDRDRVTEAFF. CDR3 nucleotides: TGTGCCAGCAGTGACCGGGACAGGGTTACTGAAGCTTTCTTT.

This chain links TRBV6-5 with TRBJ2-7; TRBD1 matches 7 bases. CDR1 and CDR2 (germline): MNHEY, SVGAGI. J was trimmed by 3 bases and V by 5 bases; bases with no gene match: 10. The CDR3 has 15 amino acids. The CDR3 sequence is CASSRFGQEYYEQYF. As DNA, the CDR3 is TGTGCCAGCAGTCGATTCGGACAGGAATACTACGAGCAGTACTTC.

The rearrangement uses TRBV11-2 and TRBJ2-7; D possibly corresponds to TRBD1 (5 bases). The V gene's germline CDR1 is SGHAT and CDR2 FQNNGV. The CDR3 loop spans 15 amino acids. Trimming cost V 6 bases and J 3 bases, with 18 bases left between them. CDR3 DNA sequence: TGTGCCAGCAGTTCTGGGCCCGGACAAGGCTACGAGCAGTACTTC. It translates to CASSSGPGQGYEQYF.

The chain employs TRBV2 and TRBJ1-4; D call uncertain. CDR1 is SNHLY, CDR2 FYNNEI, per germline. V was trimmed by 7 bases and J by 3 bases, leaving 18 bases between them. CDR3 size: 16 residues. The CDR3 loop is CASNENWLTANEKLFF. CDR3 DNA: TGTGCCAGCAACGAAAATTGGCTCACAGCTAATGAAAAACTGTTTTTT. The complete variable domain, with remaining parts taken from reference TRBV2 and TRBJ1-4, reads EPEVTQTPSHQVTQMGQEVILRCVPISNHLYFYWYRQILGQKVEFLVSFYNNEISEKSEIFDDQFSVERPDGSNFTLKIRSTKLEDSAMYFCASNENWLTANEKLFFGSGTQLSVL.

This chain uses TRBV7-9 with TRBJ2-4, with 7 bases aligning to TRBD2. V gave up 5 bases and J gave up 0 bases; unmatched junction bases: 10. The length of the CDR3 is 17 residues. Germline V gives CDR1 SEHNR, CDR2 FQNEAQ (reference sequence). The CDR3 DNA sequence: TGTGCCAGCAGCCCCGCCGTGGGGGGGGAAGCCAAAAACATTCAGTACTTC. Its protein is CASSPAVGGEAKNIQYF.

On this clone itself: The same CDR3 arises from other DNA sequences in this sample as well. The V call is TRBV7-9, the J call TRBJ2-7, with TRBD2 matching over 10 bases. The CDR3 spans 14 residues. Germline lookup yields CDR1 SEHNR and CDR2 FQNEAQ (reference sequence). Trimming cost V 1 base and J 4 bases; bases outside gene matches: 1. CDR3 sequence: CASSLGAGGYEQYF. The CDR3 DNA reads TGTGCCAGCAGCTTAGGAGCGGGGGGGTACGAGCAGTACTTC.

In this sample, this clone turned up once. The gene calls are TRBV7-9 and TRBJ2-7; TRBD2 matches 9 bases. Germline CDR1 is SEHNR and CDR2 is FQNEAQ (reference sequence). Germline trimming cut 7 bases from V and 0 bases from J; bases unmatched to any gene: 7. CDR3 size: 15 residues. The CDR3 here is CASKISGGSSYEQYF. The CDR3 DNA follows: TGTGCCAGCAAAATCAGCGGGGGGAGCTCCTACGAGCAGTACTTC.

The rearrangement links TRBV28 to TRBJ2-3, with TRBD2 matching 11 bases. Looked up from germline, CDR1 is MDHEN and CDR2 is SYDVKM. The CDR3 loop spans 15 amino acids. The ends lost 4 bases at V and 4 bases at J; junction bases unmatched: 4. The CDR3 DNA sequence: TGTGCCAGCAGTTCTAGCGGGGGGAGGGCAGATACGCAGTATTTT. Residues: CASSSSGGRADTQYF.

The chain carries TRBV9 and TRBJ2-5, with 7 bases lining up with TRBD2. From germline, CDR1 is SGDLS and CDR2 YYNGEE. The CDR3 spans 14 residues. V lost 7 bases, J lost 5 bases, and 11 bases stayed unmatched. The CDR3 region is CASGPGGSGETQYF. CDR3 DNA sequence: TGTGCCAGCGGTCCGGGGGGTAGCGGGGAGACCCAGTACTTC.

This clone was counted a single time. CDR3 residues: CAWGQGVNEQYF. The CDR3, as DNA: TGTGCCTGGGGGCAGGGGGTCAACGAGCAGTACTTC. The chain uses TRBV30 and TRBJ2-7; 7 nucleotides match TRBD1. Germline CDR1 GTSNPN, CDR2 SVGIG (reference sequence). V was pared by 5 bases and J by 5 bases, with 6 bases of the junction left unmatched. CDR3 length: 12 amino acids.

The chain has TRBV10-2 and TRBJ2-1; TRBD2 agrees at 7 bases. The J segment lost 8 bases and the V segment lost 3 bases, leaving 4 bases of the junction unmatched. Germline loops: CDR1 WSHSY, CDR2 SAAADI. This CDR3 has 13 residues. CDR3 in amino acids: CASSDGTIDEQFF. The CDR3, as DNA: TGCGCCAGCAGTGACGGGACTATCGATGAGCAGTTCTTC.

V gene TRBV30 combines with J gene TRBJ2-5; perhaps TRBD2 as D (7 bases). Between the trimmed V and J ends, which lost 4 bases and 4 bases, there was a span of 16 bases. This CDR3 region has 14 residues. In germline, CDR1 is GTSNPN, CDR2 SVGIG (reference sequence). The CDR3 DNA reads TGTGCCTGGACCATCGTCGGGGGGCGAGAGACCCAGTACTTC. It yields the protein CAWTIVGGRETQYF.